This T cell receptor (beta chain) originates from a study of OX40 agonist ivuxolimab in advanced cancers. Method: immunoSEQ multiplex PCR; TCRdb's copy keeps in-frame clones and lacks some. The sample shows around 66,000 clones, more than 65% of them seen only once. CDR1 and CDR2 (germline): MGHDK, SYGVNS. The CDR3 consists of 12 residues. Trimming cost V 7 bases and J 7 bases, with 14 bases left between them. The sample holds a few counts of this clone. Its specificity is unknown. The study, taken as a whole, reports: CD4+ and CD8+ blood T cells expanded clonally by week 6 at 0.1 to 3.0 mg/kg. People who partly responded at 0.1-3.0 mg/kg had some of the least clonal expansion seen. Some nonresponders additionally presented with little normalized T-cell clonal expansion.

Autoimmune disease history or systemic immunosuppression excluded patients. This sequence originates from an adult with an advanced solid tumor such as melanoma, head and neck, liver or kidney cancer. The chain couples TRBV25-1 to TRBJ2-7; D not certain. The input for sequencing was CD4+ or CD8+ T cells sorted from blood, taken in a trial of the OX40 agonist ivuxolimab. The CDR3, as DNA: TGTGCCAGCAAGATCGGGTTTGGAGAGCAGTACTTC. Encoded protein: CASKIGFGEQYF.